This T cell receptor (beta chain) appears in the sequencing data of a study of T cell responses to AZD1222 COVID-19 vaccine. Clones were read by immunoSEQ multiplex PCR, and TCRdb kept only the in-frame ones, dropping some. The table shows some 130,000 clones, with 89% occurring only once. About this clone: The antigen remains undetermined.

Study findings and constraints: Across spike, vaccine-associated CD4 TCRs were found, dominant at 160-218 and 743-854. Breadth and depth of Spike-specific TCRs rose after two AZD1222 doses. Among spike-specific TCRs, nearly half reportedly target unmutated variant regions.

Trimming removed 4 bases at V and 5 bases at J, with 6 bases between. This CDR3 has 11 residues. The germline V gene has CDR1 SGHRS and CDR2 YFSETQ. This sequence originates from an adult in good health. The source material was peripheral blood, sampled on day 0 of AZD1222 vaccination. The chain is built from TRBV5-1 and TRBJ2-5; D perhaps matches TRBD2 (5 bases). CDR3 region: CASSPGETQYF. For the CDR3, the DNA is TGCGCCAGCAGCCCGGGGGAGACCCAGTACTTC.